This TCR beta chain was recorded in a study of identical twins. V lost 0 bases and J lost 5, with 18 bases in between. CDR3 length: 17 residues. Germline CDR1 reads SGHAT; CDR2 reads FQNNGV. Study-wide results and limits: Fewer insertions were carried by abundant cord blood beta clonotypes, but none was seen in memory repertoires.

Comments on this clonotype: Antigen specificity is unknown.

TCRdb itself ran the 5' RACE reads through MiXCR, one entry per CDR3 protein. The sample yields roughly 720,000 distinct CDR3 sequences, 18% seen once. These same data were also listed under a study on T cells expressing NK-cell markers. That source notes: In a handful of donors, dominant CD3+CD56+NKG2C+ clones formed about 1.0-7.0% of CD8+ cells.

The chain couples TRBV11-2 to TRBJ2-3, with D possibly TRBD2 on 6 matching bases. The TCR was taken from a woman between 18 and 29 years old in good health. The sequenced sample consisted of PBMCs. This chain's CDR3 is CASSLEVAWGVVDTQYF. In DNA form, the CDR3 reads TGTGCCAGCAGCTTAGAGGTGGCCTGGGGGGTTGTAGATACGCAGTATTTT.